This T cell receptor beta chain derives from a study of shared clonotypes between healthy human individuals. Study-level information: CD8 memory received one plate per donor, CD8 naive two, CD4 memory three and CD4 naive three. Study conclusions and caveats: Rarefaction gave evidence that sorted-subset sequencing remained incomplete despite large depth.

In the naive CD8 group, cells lacked CD45RO and were positively selected for CCR7, so terminally differentiated effector memory CD45RA+ cells were left out. The CDR3 is 17 residues long. V lost 0 bases to trimming and J lost 1 base, with 13 bases between them. Germline values: CDR1 MGHRA, CDR2 YSYEKL. For this clone: Its antigen remains unidentified.

Original handling: Filtering differed, since immunoSEQ gave only junction sequences and no quality scores. Produced via immunoSEQ multiplex PCR; TCRdb's table is partial and in-frame only. That table gives V, J and clone size, and the DNA gave D and trimming. The table lists under 700,000 clones, roughly 95% of them singletons. Sequencing input: naive CD8+ T cells sorted from blood. The chain has TRBV4-1 and TRBJ1-5; tentative D call: TRBD1 (6 bases). This receptor was obtained from a woman in her 30s in good health. CDR3 loop: CASSQDQPGASNQPQHF. CDR3 in DNA: TGCGCCAGCAGCCAAGATCAGCCGGGGGCGAGCAATCAGCCCCAGCATTTT.